This T cell receptor beta chain was sequenced for a study of blood T cell repertoires in COVID-19. J was trimmed by 2 bases and V by 6 bases; bases with no gene match: 8. The CDR3 runs to 16 residues. The germline gives CDR1 LGHDT, CDR2 YNNKEL (reference sequence). Only in-frame clones appear in the TCRdb table, and some are missing; sequencing was by immunoSEQ multiplex PCR. The sample carries 99,000 or so clones, over 75% recorded once. The rearrangement uses TRBV3-1 (or the pseudogene TRBV3-2) and TRBJ1-4, with TRBD1 matching 8 bases. The sequenced material came from peripheral blood. This receptor was taken from a man aged 50 to 59 with acute or convalescent COVID-19. The CDR3 spells CASRLQGAGTNEKLFF. The CDR3 DNA reads TGTGCCAGCAGACTCCAGGGGGCTGGGACTAATGAAAAACTGTTTTTT.